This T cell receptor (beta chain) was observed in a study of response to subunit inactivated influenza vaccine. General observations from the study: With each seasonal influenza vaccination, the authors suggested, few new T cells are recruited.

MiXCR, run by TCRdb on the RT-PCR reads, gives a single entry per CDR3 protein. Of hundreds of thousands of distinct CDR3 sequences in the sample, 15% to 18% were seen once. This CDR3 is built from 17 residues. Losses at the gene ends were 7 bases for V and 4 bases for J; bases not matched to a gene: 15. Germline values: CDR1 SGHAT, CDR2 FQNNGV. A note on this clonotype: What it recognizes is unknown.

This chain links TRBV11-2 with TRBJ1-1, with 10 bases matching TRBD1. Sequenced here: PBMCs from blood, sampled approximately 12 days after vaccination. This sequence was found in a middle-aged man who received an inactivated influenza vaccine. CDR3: CASTVGQGMIRGTEAFF. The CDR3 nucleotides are TGTGCCAGCACCGTGGGACAGGGGATGATCAGAGGCACTGAAGCTTTCTTT.